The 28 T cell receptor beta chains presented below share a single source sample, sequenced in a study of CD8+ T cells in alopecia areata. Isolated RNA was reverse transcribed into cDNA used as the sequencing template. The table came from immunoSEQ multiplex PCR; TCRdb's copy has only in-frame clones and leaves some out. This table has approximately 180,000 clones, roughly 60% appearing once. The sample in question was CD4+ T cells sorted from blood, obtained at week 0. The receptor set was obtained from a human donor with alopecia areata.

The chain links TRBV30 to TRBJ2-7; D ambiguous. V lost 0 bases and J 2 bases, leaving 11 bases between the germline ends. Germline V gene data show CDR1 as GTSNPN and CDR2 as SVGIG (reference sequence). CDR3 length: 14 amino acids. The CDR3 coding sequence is TGTGCCTGGAGTGTACCCGGACCTGCCTACGAGCAGTACTTC. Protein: CAWSVPGPAYEQYF. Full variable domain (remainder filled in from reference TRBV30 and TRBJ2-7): SQTIHQWPATLVQPVGSPLSLECTVEGTSNPNLYWYRQAAGRGLQLLFYSVGIGQISSEVPQNLSASRPQDRQFILSSKKLLLSDSGFYLCAWSVPGPAYEQYFGPGTRLTVT.

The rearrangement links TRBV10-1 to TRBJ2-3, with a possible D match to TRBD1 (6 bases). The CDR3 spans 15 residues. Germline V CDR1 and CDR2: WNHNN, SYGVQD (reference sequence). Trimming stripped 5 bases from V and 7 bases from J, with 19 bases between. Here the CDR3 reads CASSQTGIGFNTQYF. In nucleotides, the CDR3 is TGCGCCAGCAGTCAAACAGGGATCGGCTTTAATACGCAGTATTTT.

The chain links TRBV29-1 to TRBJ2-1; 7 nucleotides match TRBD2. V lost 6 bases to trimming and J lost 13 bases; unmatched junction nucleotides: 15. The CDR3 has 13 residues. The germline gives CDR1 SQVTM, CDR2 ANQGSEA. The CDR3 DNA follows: TGCAGCGTCTTAACTGCTAGCGGCGGGAATCAGTTCTTC. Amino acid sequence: CSVLTASGGNQFF.

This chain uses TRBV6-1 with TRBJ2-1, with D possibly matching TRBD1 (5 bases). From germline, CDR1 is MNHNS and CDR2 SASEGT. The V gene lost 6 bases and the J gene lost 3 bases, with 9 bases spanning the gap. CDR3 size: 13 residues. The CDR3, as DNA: TGTGCCAGCAGCAAACAGGTCTACAATGAGCAGTTCTTC. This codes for CASSKQVYNEQFF.

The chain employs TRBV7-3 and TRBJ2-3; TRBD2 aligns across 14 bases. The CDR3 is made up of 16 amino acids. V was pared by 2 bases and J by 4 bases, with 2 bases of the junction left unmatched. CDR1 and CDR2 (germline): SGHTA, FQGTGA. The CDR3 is CASSLGLAGGPDTQYF. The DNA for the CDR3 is TGTGCCAGCAGCTTAGGACTAGCGGGGGGTCCAGATACGCAGTATTTT.

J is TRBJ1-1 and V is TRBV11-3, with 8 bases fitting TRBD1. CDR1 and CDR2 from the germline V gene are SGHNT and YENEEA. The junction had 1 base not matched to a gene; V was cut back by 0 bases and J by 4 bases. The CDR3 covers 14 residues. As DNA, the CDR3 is TGTGCCAGCAGCTTAGACACAGGGGGCACTGAAGCTTTCTTT. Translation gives CASSLDTGGTEAFF.

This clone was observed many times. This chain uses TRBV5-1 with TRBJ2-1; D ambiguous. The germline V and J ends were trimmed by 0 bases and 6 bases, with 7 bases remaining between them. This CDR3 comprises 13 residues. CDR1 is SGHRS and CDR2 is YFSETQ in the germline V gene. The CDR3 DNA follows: TGCGCCAGCAGCTTGGGGATAGGCAATGAGCAGTTCTTC. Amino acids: CASSLGIGNEQFF.

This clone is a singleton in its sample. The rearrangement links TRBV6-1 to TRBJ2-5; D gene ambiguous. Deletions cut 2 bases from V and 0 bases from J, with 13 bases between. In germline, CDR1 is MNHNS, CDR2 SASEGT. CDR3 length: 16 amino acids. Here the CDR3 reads CASSEPLDMYQETQYF. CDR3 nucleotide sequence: TGTGCCAGCAGTGAACCGCTAGATATGTACCAAGAGACCCAGTACTTC.

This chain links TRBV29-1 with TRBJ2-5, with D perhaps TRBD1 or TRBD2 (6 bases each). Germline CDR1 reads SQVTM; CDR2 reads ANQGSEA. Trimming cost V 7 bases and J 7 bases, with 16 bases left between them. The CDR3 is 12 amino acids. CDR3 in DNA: TGCAGCGGCGGGACACCGGGCGGGACCCAGTACTTC. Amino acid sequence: CSGGTPGGTQYF.

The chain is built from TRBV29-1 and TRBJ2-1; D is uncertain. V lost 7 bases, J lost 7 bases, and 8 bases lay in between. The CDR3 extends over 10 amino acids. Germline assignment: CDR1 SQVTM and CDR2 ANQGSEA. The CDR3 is CSGKNNEQFF. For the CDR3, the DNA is TGCAGCGGTAAAAATAATGAGCAGTTCTTC.

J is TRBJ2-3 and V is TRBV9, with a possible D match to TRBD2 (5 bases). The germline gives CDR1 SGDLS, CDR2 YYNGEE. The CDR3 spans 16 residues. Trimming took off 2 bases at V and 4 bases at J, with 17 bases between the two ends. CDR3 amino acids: CASSVGGSAGADTQYF. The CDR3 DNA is TGTGCCAGCAGCGTCGGAGGTAGCGCCGGCGCAGATACGCAGTATTTT.

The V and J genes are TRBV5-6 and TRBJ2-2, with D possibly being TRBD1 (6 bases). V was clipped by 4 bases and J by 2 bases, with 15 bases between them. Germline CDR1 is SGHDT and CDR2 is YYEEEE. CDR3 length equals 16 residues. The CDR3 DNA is TGTGCCAGCAGCCTAAGGGGGACATCTAACACCGGGGAGCTGTTTTTT. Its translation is CASSLRGTSNTGELFF. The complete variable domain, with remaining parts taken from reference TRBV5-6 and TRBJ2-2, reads DAGVTQSPTHLIKTRGQQVTLRCSPKSGHDTVSWYQQALGQGPQFIFQYYEEEERQRGNFPDRFSGHQFPNYSSELNVNALLLGDSALYLCASSLRGTSNTGELFFGEGSRLTVL.

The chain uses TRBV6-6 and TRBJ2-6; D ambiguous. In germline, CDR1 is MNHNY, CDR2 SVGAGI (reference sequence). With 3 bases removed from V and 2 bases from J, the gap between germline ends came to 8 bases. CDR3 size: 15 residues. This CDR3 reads CASSYLPAGANVLTF. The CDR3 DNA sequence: TGTGCCAGCAGTTATCTACCGGCTGGGGCCAACGTCCTGACTTTC.

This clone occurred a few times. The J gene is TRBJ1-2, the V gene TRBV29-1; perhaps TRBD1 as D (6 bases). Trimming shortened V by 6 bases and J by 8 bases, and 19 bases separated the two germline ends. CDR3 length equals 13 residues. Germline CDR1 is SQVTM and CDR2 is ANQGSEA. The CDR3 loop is CSVADGGKEGYTF. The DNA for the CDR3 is TGCAGCGTGGCCGATGGGGGCAAAGAGGGCTACACCTTC.

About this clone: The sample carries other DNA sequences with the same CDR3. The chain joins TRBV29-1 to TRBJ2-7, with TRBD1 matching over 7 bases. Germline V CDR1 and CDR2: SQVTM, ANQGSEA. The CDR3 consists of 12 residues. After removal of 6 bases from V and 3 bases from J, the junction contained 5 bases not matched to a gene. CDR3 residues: CSVRTGGYEQYF. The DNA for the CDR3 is TGCAGCGTCCGGACAGGAGGCTACGAGCAGTACTTC.

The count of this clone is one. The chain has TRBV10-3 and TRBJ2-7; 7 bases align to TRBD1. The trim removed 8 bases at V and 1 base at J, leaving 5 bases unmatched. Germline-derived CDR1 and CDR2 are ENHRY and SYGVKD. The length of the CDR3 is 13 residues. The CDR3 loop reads CAIGTQGSYEQYF. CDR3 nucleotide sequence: TGTGCCATCGGAACACAGGGGTCCTACGAGCAGTACTTC.

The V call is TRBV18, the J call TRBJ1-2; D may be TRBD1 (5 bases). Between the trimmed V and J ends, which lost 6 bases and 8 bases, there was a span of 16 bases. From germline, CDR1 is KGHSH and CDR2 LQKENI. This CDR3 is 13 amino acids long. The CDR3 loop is CASSSTGQRGYTF. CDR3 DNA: TGTGCCAGCTCGTCAACAGGTCAACGGGGCTACACCTTC.

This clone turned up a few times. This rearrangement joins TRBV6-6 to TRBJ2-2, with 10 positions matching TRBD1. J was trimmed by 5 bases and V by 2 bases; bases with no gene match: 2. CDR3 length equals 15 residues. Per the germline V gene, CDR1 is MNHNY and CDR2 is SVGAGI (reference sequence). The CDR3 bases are TGTGCCAGCAGTTACGGGACAGGGGAGACCGGGGAGCTGTTTTTT. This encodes CASSYGTGETGELFF.

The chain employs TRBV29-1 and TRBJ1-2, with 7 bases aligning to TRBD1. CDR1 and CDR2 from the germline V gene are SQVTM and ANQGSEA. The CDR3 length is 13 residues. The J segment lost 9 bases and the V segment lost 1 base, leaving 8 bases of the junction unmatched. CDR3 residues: CSVEVQGGLSYTF. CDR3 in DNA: TGCAGCGTTGAAGTCCAGGGGGGCCTCAGCTACACCTTC.

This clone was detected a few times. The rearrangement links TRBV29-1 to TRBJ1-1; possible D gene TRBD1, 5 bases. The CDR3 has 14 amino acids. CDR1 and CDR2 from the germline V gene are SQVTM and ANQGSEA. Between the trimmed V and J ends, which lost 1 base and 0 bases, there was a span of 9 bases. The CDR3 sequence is CSVEVRGLNTEAFF. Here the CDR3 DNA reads TGCAGCGTTGAAGTTCGGGGCTTGAACACTGAAGCTTTCTTT. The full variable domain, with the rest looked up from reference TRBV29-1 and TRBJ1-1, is SAVISQKPSRDICQRGTSLTIQCQVDSQVTMMFWYRQQPGQSLTLIATANQGSEATYESGFVIDKFPISRPNLTFSTLTVSNMSPEDSSIYLCSVEVRGLNTEAFFGQGTRLTVV.

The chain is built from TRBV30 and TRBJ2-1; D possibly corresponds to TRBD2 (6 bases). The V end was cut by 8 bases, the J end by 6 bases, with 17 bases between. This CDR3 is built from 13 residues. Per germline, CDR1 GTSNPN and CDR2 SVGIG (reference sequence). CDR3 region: CALSEEGSNEQFF. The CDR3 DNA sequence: TGTGCCCTATCCGAGGAGGGTTCCAATGAGCAGTTCTTC. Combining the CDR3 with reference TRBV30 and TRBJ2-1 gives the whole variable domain SQTIHQWPATLVQPVGSPLSLECTVEGTSNPNLYWYRQAAGRGLQLLFYSVGIGQISSEVPQNLSASRPQDRQFILSSKKLLLSDSGFYLCALSEEGSNEQFFGPGTRLTVL.

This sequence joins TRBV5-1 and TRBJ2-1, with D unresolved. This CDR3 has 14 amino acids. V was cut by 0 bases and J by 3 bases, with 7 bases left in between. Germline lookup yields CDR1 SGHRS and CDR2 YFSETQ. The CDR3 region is CASSLAKDYNEQFF. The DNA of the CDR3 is TGCGCCAGCAGCTTGGCCAAGGACTACAATGAGCAGTTCTTC.

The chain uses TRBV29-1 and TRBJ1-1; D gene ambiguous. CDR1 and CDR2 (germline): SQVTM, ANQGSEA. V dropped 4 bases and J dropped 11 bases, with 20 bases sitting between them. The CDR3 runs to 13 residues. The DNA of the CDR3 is TGCAGCGTTGCCCCTCTTACCGTTAGTGGGGCTTTCTTT. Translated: CSVAPLTVSGAFF. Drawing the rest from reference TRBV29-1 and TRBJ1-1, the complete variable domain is SAVISQKPSRDICQRGTSLTIQCQVDSQVTMMFWYRQQPGQSLTLIATANQGSEATYESGFVIDKFPISRPNLTFSTLTVSNMSPEDSSIYLCSVAPLTVSGAFFGQGTRLTVV.

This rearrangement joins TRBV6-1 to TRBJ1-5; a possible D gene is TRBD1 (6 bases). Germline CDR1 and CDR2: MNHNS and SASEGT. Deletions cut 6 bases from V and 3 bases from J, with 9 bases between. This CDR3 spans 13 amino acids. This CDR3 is CASRGDNNQPQHF. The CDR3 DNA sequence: TGTGCCAGCAGGGGGGACAACAATCAGCCCCAGCATTTT.

The CDR3 coding sequence is TGTGCCTGGGCTTCGGGAAGCGAAAAACTGTTTTTT. Its protein is CAWASGSEKLFF. The chain is built from TRBV30 and TRBJ1-4; D uncertain. Germline V gene data show CDR1 as GTSNPN and CDR2 as SVGIG (reference sequence). The CDR3 runs to 12 residues. V lost 5 bases and J lost 8, with 12 bases in between. The full variable domain, its missing parts supplied by reference TRBV30 and TRBJ1-4, is SQTIHQWPATLVQPVGSPLSLECTVEGTSNPNLYWYRQAAGRGLQLLFYSVGIGQISSEVPQNLSASRPQDRQFILSSKKLLLSDSGFYLCAWASGSEKLFFGSGTQLSVL.

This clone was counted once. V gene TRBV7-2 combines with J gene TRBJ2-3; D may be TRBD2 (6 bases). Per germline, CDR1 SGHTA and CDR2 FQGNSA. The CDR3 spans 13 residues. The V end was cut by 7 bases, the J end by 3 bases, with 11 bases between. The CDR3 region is CASNGDLTDTQYF. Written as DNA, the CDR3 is TGTGCCAGCAACGGGGACTTAACAGATACGCAGTATTTT.

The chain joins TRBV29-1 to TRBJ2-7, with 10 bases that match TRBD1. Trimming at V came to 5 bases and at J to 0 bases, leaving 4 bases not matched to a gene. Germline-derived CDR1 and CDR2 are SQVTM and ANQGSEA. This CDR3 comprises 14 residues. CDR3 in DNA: TGCAGCGTTAGGACAGGGGGACCCTCCTACGAGCAGTACTTC. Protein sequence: CSVRTGGPSYEQYF.

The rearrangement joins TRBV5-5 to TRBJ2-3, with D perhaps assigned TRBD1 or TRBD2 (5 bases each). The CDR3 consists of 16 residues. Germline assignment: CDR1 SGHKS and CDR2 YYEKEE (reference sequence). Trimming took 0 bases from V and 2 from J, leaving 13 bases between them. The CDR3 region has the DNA TGTGCCAGCAGCTTGGTGGGGGATTGGGACACAGATACGCAGTATTTT. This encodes CASSLVGDWDTDTQYF. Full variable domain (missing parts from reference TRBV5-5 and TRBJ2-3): DAGVTQSPTHLIKTRGQQVTLRCSPISGHKSVSWYQQVLGQGPQFIFQYYEKEERGRGNFPDRFSARQFPNYSSELNVNALLLGDSALYLCASSLVGDWDTDTQYFGPGTRLTVL.